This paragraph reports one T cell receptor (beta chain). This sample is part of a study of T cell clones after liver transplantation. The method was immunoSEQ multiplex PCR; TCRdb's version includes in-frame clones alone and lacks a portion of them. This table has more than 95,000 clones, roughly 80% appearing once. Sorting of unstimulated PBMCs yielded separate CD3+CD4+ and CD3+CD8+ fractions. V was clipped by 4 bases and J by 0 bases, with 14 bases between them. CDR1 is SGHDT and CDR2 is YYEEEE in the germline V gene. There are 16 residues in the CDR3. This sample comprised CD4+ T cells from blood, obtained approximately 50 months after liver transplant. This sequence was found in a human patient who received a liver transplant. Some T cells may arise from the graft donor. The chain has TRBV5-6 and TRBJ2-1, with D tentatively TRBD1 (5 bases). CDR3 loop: CASSLSRASSYNEQFF. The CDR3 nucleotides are TGTGCCAGCAGCCTAAGCAGGGCCAGCTCCTACAATGAGCAGTTCTTC.